A single sample is the source of the 20 T cell receptor beta chains below, sequenced in a study of blood T cell repertoires in COVID-19. Libraries were prepared by immunoSEQ multiplex PCR; TCRdb keeps only in-frame clonotypes and omits some of them. Of a few hundred thousand clones listed, approximately 87% were seen once; the top ten hold over 3%. Sequenced material: PBMCs or T cells enriched from blood (not recorded which). The receptor source for this set is a woman aged 50 to 60 in a cohort exposed to, infected with or recovered from COVID-19 (not recorded which).

This clone was detected only a few times. V is TRBV10-3 and J is TRBJ2-7, with 8 nucleotides matching TRBD2. Trimming at V came to 4 bases and at J to 0 bases, leaving 2 bases not matched to a gene. The CDR3 contains 14 residues. Germline values: CDR1 ENHRY, CDR2 SYGVKD. CDR3 DNA sequence: TGTGCCATCAGTGGTAGCGGGAACTCCTACGAGCAGTACTTC. Translating it yields CAISGSGNSYEQYF.

V is TRBV12-3 or TRBV12-4 and J is TRBJ2-1, with 10 bases aligning to TRBD1. After removal of 5 bases from V and 16 bases from J, the junction contained 5 bases not matched to a gene. This CDR3 comprises 11 residues. This chain's CDR3 is CASSPGTGAFF. CDR3 nucleotides: TGTGCCAGCAGTCCCGGGACAGGGGCTTTCTTC.

This sequence joins TRBV15 and TRBJ1-6; no reliable D call. The CDR3 totals 13 residues. CDR1 is LNHNV and CDR2 is YYDKDF in the germline V gene (reference sequence). Trimming stripped 9 bases from V and 5 bases from J, with 11 bases between. The CDR3 DNA reads TGTGCCACATCCTTTGGCCATAATTCACCCCTCCACTTT. Amino acid sequence: CATSFGHNSPLHF.

The chain recombines TRBV5-1 with TRBJ2-5, with D possibly matching TRBD2 (6 bases). V lost 4 bases and J 5 bases, leaving 15 bases between the germline ends. Germline V gene lookup returns CDR1 SGHRS and CDR2 YFSETQ. The CDR3 extends over 14 amino acids. CDR3 residues: CASSPSDGGETQYF. The CDR3 DNA follows: TGCGCCAGCAGCCCTTCGGATGGAGGGGAGACCCAGTACTTC.

The rearrangement uses TRBV4-3 and TRBJ2-6; possible D gene TRBD2, 5 bases. This CDR3 has 15 residues. The germline CDR1 and CDR2 sequences are LGHNA and YSLEER. V was clipped by 2 bases and J by 1 base, with 6 bases between them. The CDR3 DNA reads as TGCGCCAGCAGCCAACGGGGATCTGGGGCCAACGTCCTGACTTTC. Its translation: CASSQRGSGANVLTF.

The gene calls are TRBV5-1 and TRBJ1-2; 10 bases match TRBD1. The CDR3 is 16 amino acids. J lost 3 bases, V lost 0 bases, and 5 bases had no gene match. Per the germline V gene, CDR1 is SGHRS and CDR2 is YFSETQ. This chain's CDR3 is CASSLVVGQGDYGYTF. CDR3 nucleotides: TGCGCCAGCAGCTTGGTAGTTGGACAGGGGGACTATGGCTACACCTTC.

V usage is TRBV4-1 and J usage is TRBJ1-3; no reliable D call. The germline V gene encodes CDR1 MGHRA and CDR2 YSYEKL. V was pared by 1 base and J by 3 bases, with 7 bases between. The CDR3 is 14 residues long. The CDR3 bases are TGCGCCAGCAGCCAAGCACGGGATGGAAACACCATATATTTT. It yields the protein CASSQARDGNTIYF.

Comment on this clone: Other DNA sequences of this sample code for an identical CDR3. The chain is built from TRBV7-2 and TRBJ1-2, with TRBD1 matching 8 bases. Germline V lookup: CDR1 SGHTA, CDR2 FQGNSA. The CDR3 contains 15 residues. V trimming: 2 bases; J trimming: 4 bases; junction bases outside the gene matches: 6. This chain's CDR3 is CASSLSTGVGYGYTF. CDR3 sequence (DNA): TGTGCCAGCAGCTTATCGACAGGGGTAGGCTATGGCTACACCTTC.

This clone was seen once. The genes are TRBV5-1 and TRBJ1-1, with D possibly being TRBD1 (5 bases). Germline V gene lookup returns CDR1 SGHRS and CDR2 YFSETQ. The CDR3 runs 14 residues. V dropped 6 bases and J dropped 7 bases, with 19 bases sitting between them. DNA of the CDR3: TGCGCCAGCACCCTCGGGGGGGGTGGGGGTGAAGCTTTCTTT. This translates into CASTLGGGGGEAFF.

This clone appeared a single time. The chain carries TRBV5-6 and TRBJ2-1, with D unclear. Germline values: CDR1 SGHDT, CDR2 YYEEEE. The CDR3 is 15 amino acids. The V end lost 0 bases, the J end lost 9 bases, and 16 bases lay between the germline ends. The CDR3 DNA sequence: TGTGCCAGCAGCTTGGGTTCTGTCCCAAGTAGTGAGCAGTTCTTC. Amino acid sequence: CASSLGSVPSSEQFF. The whole variable domain, remainder taken from reference TRBV5-6 and TRBJ2-1, is DAGVTQSPTHLIKTRGQQVTLRCSPKSGHDTVSWYQQALGQGPQFIFQYYEEEERQRGNFPDRFSGHQFPNYSSELNVNALLLGDSALYLCASSLGSVPSSEQFFGPGTRLTVL.

The V gene is TRBV6-2 or TRBV6-3, the J gene TRBJ1-2; possible D gene TRBD1, 5 bases. Germline V CDR1 and CDR2: MNHEY, SVGEGT. This CDR3 has 14 amino acids. Deletions cut 2 bases from V and 4 bases from J, with 11 bases between. This CDR3 reads CASSYAAGPYGYTF. The CDR3 region has the DNA TGTGCCAGCAGTTACGCGGCGGGACCCTATGGCTACACCTTC.

The sample holds a few counts of this clone. The chain has TRBV5-1 and TRBJ1-1; D is unclear. Germline V lookup: CDR1 SGHRS, CDR2 YFSETQ. The germline V and J ends were trimmed by 6 bases and 0 bases, with 6 bases remaining between them. The CDR3 is 12 amino acids. This chain's CDR3 is CASKEVNTEAFF. Written as DNA, the CDR3 is TGCGCCAGCAAGGAGGTGAACACTGAAGCTTTCTTT.

V is TRBV18 and J is TRBJ2-5, with D perhaps TRBD2 (6 bases). V shed 6 bases and J shed 4 bases, with 6 bases lying between them. There are 11 residues in the CDR3. Germline CDR1 is KGHSH and CDR2 is LQKENI. The CDR3 sequence: CASSGGETQYF. CDR3 coding DNA: TGTGCCAGCTCCGGGGGAGAGACCCAGTACTTC.

The chain joins TRBV3-1 (or the pseudogene TRBV3-2) to TRBJ2-7; 7 bases fit TRBD1. CDR1 LGHDT and CDR2 YNNKEL come from the germline V gene (reference sequence). V was pared by 3 bases and J by 2 bases, with 13 bases of the junction left unmatched. CDR3 length: 17 residues. This chain's CDR3 is CASSHDPGTVLTYEQYF. CDR3 nucleotides: TGTGCCAGCAGCCACGACCCCGGGACAGTGCTGACCTACGAGCAGTACTTC.

The chain couples TRBV12-5 to TRBJ2-2; 12 bases are shared with TRBD1. V lost 4 bases to trimming and J lost 9 bases; unmatched junction nucleotides: 6. The CDR3 loop spans 15 amino acids. Germline-derived CDR1 and CDR2 are LGHNT and FRNRAP. CDR3 in amino acids: CASGSGDRGLRELFF. The CDR3 coding sequence is TGTGCTAGTGGTTCTGGGGACAGGGGGCTCCGGGAGCTGTTTTTT.

This chain links TRBV19 with TRBJ2-3, with 7 nucleotides matching TRBD2. The CDR3 is made up of 15 amino acids. The J segment lost 3 bases and the V segment lost 7 bases, leaving 10 bases of the junction unmatched. Per the germline V gene, CDR1 is LNHDA and CDR2 is SQIVND (reference sequence). CDR3 DNA: TGTGCCAGTACGTCAGTGGCGGGGGTGACAGATACGCAGTATTTT. It specifies CASTSVAGVTDTQYF.

The gene calls are TRBV2 and TRBJ2-5; D unclear. V dropped 8 bases and J dropped 4 bases, with 14 bases sitting between them. Germline V gives CDR1 SNHLY, CDR2 FYNNEI. The CDR3 has 13 residues. The CDR3: CASSSLARETQYF. For the CDR3, the DNA is TGTGCCAGCTCTAGTCTGGCGCGAGAGACCCAGTACTTC.

This clone showed up just a few times. The gene calls are TRBV4-2 and TRBJ2-7; 7 nucleotides match TRBD1. The CDR3 has 17 amino acids. The germline CDR1 and CDR2 sequences are LGHNA and YNFKEQ. V dropped 1 base and J dropped 3; count of bases not matched to a gene: 12. DNA for the CDR3: TGTGCCAGCAGCCAAGCAGTGACCCTGACAGGGAACTACGAGCAGTACTTC. Translated, it gives CASSQAVTLTGNYEQYF.

This clone was counted between two and nine times. The CDR3 nucleotides are TGTGCCAGCAGCCAAGTCGGGGTCCGAGCCGAAAAACTGTTTTTT. Its translation is CASSQVGVRAEKLFF. The V call is TRBV3-1 (or the pseudogene TRBV3-2), the J call TRBJ1-4; unclear D gene. Trimming shortened V by 1 base and J by 8 bases, and 14 bases separated the two germline ends. CDR1 and CDR2 (germline): LGHDT, YNNKEL (reference sequence). The CDR3 spans 15 residues.

The chain combines TRBV5-1 with TRBJ2-2; D might be TRBD1 (6 bases). Trimming shortened V by 2 bases and J by 6 bases, and 17 bases separated the two germline ends. The CDR3 has 16 residues. Germline CDR1 and CDR2: SGHRS and YFSETQ. CDR3 in amino acids: CASSFQPGQGAGELFF. The CDR3 bases are TGCGCCAGCAGCTTCCAACCGGGACAAGGGGCCGGGGAGCTGTTTTTT.